This is a list of T cell receptor beta chains from one sample in a study of control samples from healthy donors and cancer patients. Some clones are missing from TCRdb's copy, which holds only in-frame ones; the method was immunoSEQ multiplex PCR. The table lists around 130,000 clones, approximately 89% of them singletons. Sequencing input: PBMCs. Receptor source: a man in his fifties or sixties with head and neck cancer. Each CDR3 is given with its conserved first and last residue. A D gene is named only where the DNA matches it firmly. A clone size is listed for some rows: how often the clone was seen (once, few, many), or a class if it is expanded.

.,TRBJ1-2,TRBV10-2,12,.,TGCGCCAGTAAATCCGGGAGGGATGGCTACACCTTC,CASKSGRDGYTF
.,TRBJ1-1,TRBV14,13,.,TGTGCCAGCAGGCGGGGGATGAACACTGAAGCTTTCTTT,CASRRGMNTEAFF
.,TRBJ2-2,TRBV18,13,once,TGTGCCAGCTCACCTGACCTTACCGGGGAGCTGTTTTTT,CASSPDLTGELFF
.,TRBJ2-7,TRBV27,13,.,TGTGCCAGCAGTTTAACGCCCAACTACGAGCAGTACTTC,CASSLTPNYEQYF
.,TRBJ2-5,TRBV11-2,13,.,TGTGCCAGCAGCATGGGCAGACAAGAGACCCAGTACTTC,CASSMGRQETQYF
.,TRBJ2-1,TRBV7-6,17,.,TGTGCCAGCAGCCCGGCACTAGCTGCGAGCTCTTACAATGAGCAGTTCTTC,CASSPALAASSYNEQFF
.,TRBJ2-7,TRBV14,14,.,TGTGCCAGCAGCCAACAGAGGAGCTCCTACGAGCAGTACTTC,CASSQQRSSYEQYF
.,TRBJ1-2,TRBV19,15,.,TGTGCCAGTAGACCTCCTGACCGGGCCCCCTATGGCTACACCTTC,CASRPPDRAPYGYTF
.,TRBJ1-4,TRBV7-9,14,.,TGTGCCAGCAGCTTAGGGACCACAGGGAGAAAACTGTTTTTT,CASSLGTTGRKLFF
TRBD2,TRBJ2-6,TRBV5-1,19,.,TGCGCCAGCAGCCACGGGACTAGCGGGAGGTACTCTGGGGCCAACGTCCTGACTTTC,CASSHGTSGRYSGANVLTF
.,TRBJ2-1,TRBV4-1,16,once,TGCGCCAGCAGCCAAGGGGCTAGCAGAGTCTACAATGAGCAGTTCTTC,CASSQGASRVYNEQFF
TRBD1,TRBJ2-1,TRBV6-2/TRBV6-3,17,.,TGTGCCAGCAGCCCTTGGACAGGAGAGGGGATTAACAATGAGCAGTTCTTC,CASSPWTGEGINNEQFF
.,TRBJ1-2,TRBV30,12,.,TGTGCCTGGAGTGTCATACATGGGGGCTACACCTTC,CAWSVIHGGYTF
TRBD2,TRBJ2-1,TRBV13,15,.,TGTGCCAGCAGCCCGCGGGAGGGAACTTACAATGAGCAGTTCTTC,CASSPREGTYNEQFF
TRBD2,TRBJ2-3,TRBV25-1,14,.,TGTGCCAGCAGTTGGACTAGCGACACAGATACGCAGTATTTT,CASSWTSDTDTQYF
.,TRBJ1-5,TRBV3-1/TRBV3-2,13,.,TGTGCCAGCAGCCTGTTCCCCAATCAGCCCCAGCATTTT,CASSLFPNQPQHF
.,TRBJ1-5,TRBV19,17,.,TGTGCCAGTAGTCCAGCATTACGGGGAGTCGGCAATCAGCCCCAGCATTTT,CASSPALRGVGNQPQHF
.,TRBJ2-5,TRBV29-1,12,.,TGCAGCGTTTCGTCCAAAATAGAGACCCAGTACTTC,CSVSSKIETQYF
.,TRBJ2-2,TRBV6-1,15,once,TGTGCCAGCAGTGAAGTTGTGAGGGGGACCGGGGAGCTGTTTTTT,CASSEVVRGTGELFF
.,TRBJ2-7,TRBV18,13,.,TGTGCCAGCTCCCGGCAAGGGTTACACGAGCAGTACTTC,CASSRQGLHEQYF
TRBD1,TRBJ2-7,TRBV3-1/TRBV3-2,14,once,TGTGCCAGCAGCCCCGGGACAGGGGCGTACGAGCAGTACTTC,CASSPGTGAYEQYF
.,TRBJ1-5,TRBV4-1,15,.,TGCGCCAGCAGCCCTAAAGGGGTCAACAATCAGCCCCAGCATTTT,CASSPKGVNNQPQHF
.,TRBJ2-6,TRBV4-1,15,.,TGCGCCAGCAGCCAACATAGCTCTGGGGCCAACGTCCTGACTTTC,CASSQHSSGANVLTF
.,TRBJ2-1,TRBV29-1,13,.,TGCAGCGCTGGGACTAGACAGGGGTTTGAGCAGTTCTTC,CSAGTRQGFEQFF
.,TRBJ2-1,TRBV19,18,.,TGTGCCAGTAAAGGTGGGGTAGACGGTCAGAGCTCCTACAATGAGCAGTTCTTC,CASKGGVDGQSSYNEQFF
TRBD2,TRBJ2-7,TRBV3-1/TRBV3-2,17,once,TGTGCCAGCAGCCAAGGGCATCAACTAGCGGGAAACTACGAGCAGTACTTC,CASSQGHQLAGNYEQYF
.,TRBJ1-5,TRBV6-1,17,.,TGTGCCAGCAGTGAAGACTGGGGGATGGCTACCGATCAGCCCCAGCATTTT,CASSEDWGMATDQPQHF
TRBD2,TRBJ2-1,TRBV27,14,.,TGTGCCAGCACTTCGGGACTAGGCTACAATGAGCAGTTCTTC,CASTSGLGYNEQFF
.,TRBJ1-6,TRBV24-1,14,once,TGTGCCACCAGGGGCGCAGGGAACGATTCACCCCTCCACTTT,CATRGAGNDSPLHF
.,TRBJ2-1,TRBV5-1,15,.,TGCGCCAGCAGCTTGGGGCCAGGGGAGTACAATGAGCAGTTCTTC,CASSLGPGEYNEQFF
.,TRBJ1-6,TRBV6-6,15,.,TGTGCCAGCAGTTACTCGGGAGCTTCCCCATCACCCCTCCACTTT,CASSYSGASPSPLHF
.,TRBJ2-7,TRBV28,12,.,TGTGCCAGCAGTACCTTAGGCCAGGGGCAGTACTTC,CASSTLGQGQYF
TRBD1,TRBJ1-2,TRBV7-9,15,.,TGTGCCAGCAGCTTAGATTCCGGGACAGGGGGCGGCTACACCTTC,CASSLDSGTGGGYTF
.,TRBJ2-5,TRBV5-1,11,once,TGCGCCAGCAGAGGAGAAGAGACCCAGTACTTC,CASRGEETQYF
.,TRBJ1-1,TRBV28,14,.,TGTGCCAGCATAATGGGGGGACCGAACACTGAAGCTTTCTTT,CASIMGGPNTEAFF
.,TRBJ2-1,TRBV5-1,12,once,TGCGCCAGCAGCGTTTGGCTGAATGAGCAGTTCTTC,CASSVWLNEQFF
TRBD1,TRBJ2-5,TRBV7-2,15,.,TGTGCCAGCAGCCCAAGACAGGGTAACCAAGAGACCCAGTACTTC,CASSPRQGNQETQYF
TRBD2,TRBJ2-1,TRBV9,15,.,TGTGCCAGCAGCGTAAGAGCGGGGGGAGGAAATGAGCAGTTCTTC,CASSVRAGGGNEQFF
.,TRBJ1-2,TRBV5-1,17,.,TGCGCCAGCAGCTTGGGAGAATTGGGGGGTAGCTTCTCTGGCTACACCTTC,CASSLGELGGSFSGYTF
.,TRBJ2-1,TRBV5-1,16,.,TGCGCCAGCAGCCGGGGCCGAGGGACCATCTCGGATGAGCAGTTCTTC,CASSRGRGTISDEQFF
.,TRBJ1-4,TRBV5-8,17,.,TGTGCCAGCAGCTTCTCCTCCGGTACTATACTTACCGAAAAACTGTTTTTT,CASSFSSGTILTEKLFF
TRBD2,TRBJ2-5,TRBV29-1,14,.,TGCAGCGTTAACGGACTAGCGGGAGAAGAGACCCAGTACTTC,CSVNGLAGEETQYF
TRBD1,TRBJ2-2,TRBV9,16,.,TGTGCCAGCAGCGTCGGACAGGGGGGCAGGGACGGGGAGCTGTTTTTT,CASSVGQGGRDGELFF
.,TRBJ1-5,TRBV24-1,12,.,TGTGCCACCAGTGGGATCAATCAGCCCCAGCATTTT,CATSGINQPQHF
TRBD1,TRBJ1-4,TRBV6-5,15,.,TGTGCCAGCATCCTAAATCAGGGGGCTAATGAAAAACTGTTTTTT,CASILNQGANEKLFF
.,TRBJ2-7,TRBV7-2,14,.,TGTGCCAGCAGCTTGGGTCCGGAAACCTACGAGCAGTACTTC,CASSLGPETYEQYF
.,TRBJ1-4,TRBV4-2,15,.,TGTGCCAGCAGCCAAGATGGCGGGGCTAATGAAAAACTGTTTTTT,CASSQDGGANEKLFF
.,TRBJ1-1,TRBV6-1,14,.,TGTGCCAGCAGTGAACTGGGGAGATGGACTGAAGCTTTCTTT,CASSELGRWTEAFF
.,TRBJ1-5,TRBV6-5,15,.,TGTGCCAGCAGCTCGCGAGGGAATAGCAATCAGCCCCAGCATTTT,CASSSRGNSNQPQHF
.,TRBJ2-7,TRBV12-3/TRBV12-4,13,.,TGTGCCAGCAGTTCCAACGGGCCGTACGAGCAGTACTTC,CASSSNGPYEQYF
TRBD2,TRBJ2-1,TRBV10-2,14,.,TGCGCCAGCTGCCTAGCGGGGGCTAACAATGAGCAGTTCTTC,CASCLAGANNEQFF
.,TRBJ1-4,TRBV6-5,13,.,TGTGCCAGCAGGAGAGTGGGTGTAGAAAAACTGTTTTTT,CASRRVGVEKLFF
.,TRBJ2-2,TRBV13,14,few,TGTGCCAGCAGCTTGGGGAAAAACACCGGGGAGCTGTTTTTT,CASSLGKNTGELFF
TRBD1,TRBJ1-1,TRBV5-1,17,.,TGCGCCAGCAGCTCGGACAGGGGGCCTTTCCAGAACACTGAAGCTTTCTTT,CASSSDRGPFQNTEAFF
.,TRBJ2-7,TRBV28,14,.,TGTGCCAGCAGCCCGGGACTCCACTCCTACGAGCAGTACTTC,CASSPGLHSYEQYF
.,TRBJ1-5,TRBV7-9,12,.,TGTGCCAGCAGCCCCGAACCTGAGCCCCAGCATTTT,CASSPEPEPQHF
TRBD1,TRBJ1-1,TRBV5-4,15,.,TGTGCCAGCAGCTTGGACAACAGGGGGCACACTGAAGCTTTCTTT,CASSLDNRGHTEAFF
.,TRBJ2-7,TRBV11-2,12,.,TGTGCCAGCAGCTCCCCGGGCTACGAGCAGTACTTC,CASSSPGYEQYF
.,TRBJ2-1,TRBV27,17,.,TGTGCCAGCAGTTTAAGGGACACAGGGACTATCTACAATGAGCAGTTCTTC,CASSLRDTGTIYNEQFF
.,TRBJ2-2,TRBV5-1,15,.,TGCGCCAGCAGCTTGGTCCCGGACCTCACCGGGGAGCTGTTTTTT,CASSLVPDLTGELFF